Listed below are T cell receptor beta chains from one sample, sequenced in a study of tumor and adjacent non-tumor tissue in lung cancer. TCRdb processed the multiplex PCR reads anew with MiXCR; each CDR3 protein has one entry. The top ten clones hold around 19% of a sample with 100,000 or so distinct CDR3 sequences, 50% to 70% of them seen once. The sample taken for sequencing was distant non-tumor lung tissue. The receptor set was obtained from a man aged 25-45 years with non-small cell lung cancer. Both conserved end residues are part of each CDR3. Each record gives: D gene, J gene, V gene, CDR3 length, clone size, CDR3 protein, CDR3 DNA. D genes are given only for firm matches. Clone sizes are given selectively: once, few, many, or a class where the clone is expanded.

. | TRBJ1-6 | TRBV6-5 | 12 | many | CASSSRYSPLHF | TGTGCCAGCAGTTCCCGGTATTCACCCCTCCACTTT
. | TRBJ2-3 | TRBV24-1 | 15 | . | CATSDEKGITDTQYF | TGTGCCACCAGTGATGAAAAGGGGATTACAGATACGCAGTATTTT
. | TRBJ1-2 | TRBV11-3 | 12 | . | CASSGVNYGYTF | TGTGCCAGCAGCGGGGTGAACTATGGCTACACCTTC
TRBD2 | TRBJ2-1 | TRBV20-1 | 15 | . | CSARPTSGGYNEQFF | TGCAGTGCTAGGCCGACTAGCGGGGGGTACAATGAGCAGTTCTTC
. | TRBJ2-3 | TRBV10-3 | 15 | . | CAISEGGVGADTQYF | TGTGCCATCAGTGAGGGAGGGGTCGGAGCAGATACGCAGTATTTT
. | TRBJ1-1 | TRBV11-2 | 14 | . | CASSSFLEPTEAFF | TGTGCCAGCAGCTCCTTCCTAGAACCCACTGAAGCTTTCTTT
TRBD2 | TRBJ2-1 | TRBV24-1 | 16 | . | CSTSGQLAGSYNEQFF | TGTTCCACCAGTGGTCAACTAGCGGGAAGTTACAATGAGCAGTTCTTC
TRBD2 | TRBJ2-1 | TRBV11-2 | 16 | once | CASSHFLAGNDNEQFF | TGTGCCAGCAGCCATTTCCTAGCGGGAAACGACAATGAGCAGTTCTTC
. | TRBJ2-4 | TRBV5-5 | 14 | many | CASSFGEWENIQYF | TGTGCCAGCAGCTTTGGAGAGTGGGAAAACATTCAGTACTTC
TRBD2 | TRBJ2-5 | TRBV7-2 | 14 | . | CASSESGGRETQYF | TGTGCCAGCAGCGAAAGCGGGGGGAGAGAGACCCAGTACTTC
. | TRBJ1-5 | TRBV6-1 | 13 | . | CASSEYANQPQHF | TGTGCCAGCAGCGAATACGCTAATCAGCCCCAGCATTTT
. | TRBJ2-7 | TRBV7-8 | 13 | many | CASSLALAAEQYF | TGTGCCAGCAGCTTAGCACTAGCTGCCGAGCAGTACTTC
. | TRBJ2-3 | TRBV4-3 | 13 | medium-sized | CASSQDRGDTQYF | TGCGCCAGCAGCCAAGACCGGGGGGATACGCAGTATTTT
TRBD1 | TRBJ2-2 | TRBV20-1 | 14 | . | CSAQDRLDTGELFF | TGCAGTGCCCAGGACAGGCTGGACACCGGGGAGCTGTTTTTT
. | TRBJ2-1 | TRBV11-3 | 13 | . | CASRFSGSNEQFF | TGTGCCAGCAGATTTAGCGGATCCAATGAGCAGTTCTTC
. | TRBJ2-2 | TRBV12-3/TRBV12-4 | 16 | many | CASSFRDPSNTGELFF | TGTGCCAGCAGTTTCCGGGACCCATCTAACACCGGGGAGCTGTTTTTT
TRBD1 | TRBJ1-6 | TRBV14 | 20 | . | CASSQDRPPGQSVYISPLHF | TGTGCCAGCAGCCAAGATCGGCCCCCGGGACAGAGTGTCTATATTTCACCCCTCCACTTT
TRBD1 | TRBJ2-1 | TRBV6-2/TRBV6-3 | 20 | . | CTGSYSAGQGYLSSYNEQFF | TGTACCGGCAGTTACTCGGCGGGACAGGGTTACCTAAGCTCCTACAATGAGCAGTTCTTC
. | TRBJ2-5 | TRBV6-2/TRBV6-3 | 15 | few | CASSVLRARQGTQYF | TGTGCCAGCAGTGTCCTCCGGGCCCGTCAAGGGACCCAGTACTTC
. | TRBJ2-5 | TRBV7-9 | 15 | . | CASSLVGRKGEIQYF | TGTGCCAGCAGCTTAGTGGGGCGGAAGGGGGAGATCCAGTACTTC
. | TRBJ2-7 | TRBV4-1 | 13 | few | CASSHTGFYEQYF | TGTGCCAGCAGCCATACAGGGTTCTACGAGCAGTACTTC
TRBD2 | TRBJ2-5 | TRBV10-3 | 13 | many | CAVGPSGEETQYF | TGTGCCGTGGGGCCCAGCGGGGAAGAGACCCAGTACTTC
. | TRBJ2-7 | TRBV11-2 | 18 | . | CASCLVRRWEYLSYEQYF | TGTGCCAGCTGCTTAGTTCGGCGGTGGGAGTACCTATCCTACGAGCAGTACTTC
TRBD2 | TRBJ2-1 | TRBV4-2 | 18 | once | CASNRGWSRRGSYNEQFF | TGTGCCAGCAACCGGGGGTGGTCAAGGCGGGGGTCCTACAATGAGCAGTTCTTC
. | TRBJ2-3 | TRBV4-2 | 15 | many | CASSQEGHGTDTQYF | TGTGCCAGCAGCCAAGAAGGTCACGGCACAGATACGCAGTATTTT
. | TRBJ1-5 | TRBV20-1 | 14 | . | CGAKPRDINQPQHF | TGCGGTGCCAAACCCAGGGACATCAATCAGCCCCAGCATTTT